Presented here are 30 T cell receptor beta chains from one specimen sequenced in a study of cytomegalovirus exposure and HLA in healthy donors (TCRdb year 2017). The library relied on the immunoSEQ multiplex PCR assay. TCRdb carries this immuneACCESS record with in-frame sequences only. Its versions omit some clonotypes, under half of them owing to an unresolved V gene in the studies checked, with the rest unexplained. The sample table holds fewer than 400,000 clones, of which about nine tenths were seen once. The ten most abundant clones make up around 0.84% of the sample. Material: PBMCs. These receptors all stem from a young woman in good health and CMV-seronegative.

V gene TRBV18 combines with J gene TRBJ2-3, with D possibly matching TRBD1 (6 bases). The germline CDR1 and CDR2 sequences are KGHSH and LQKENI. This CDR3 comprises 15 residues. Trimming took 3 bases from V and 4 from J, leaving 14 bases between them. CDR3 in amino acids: CASSPGTTGADTQYF. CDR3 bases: TGTGCCAGCTCACCCGGGACAACTGGCGCAGATACGCAGTATTTT.

CDR3 region: CASSQPTGAGYEQYF. The CDR3 DNA follows: TGCGCCAGCAGCCAACCGACAGGGGCGGGGTACGAGCAGTACTTC. The rearrangement joins TRBV4-1 to TRBJ2-7, with TRBD1 matching 8 bases. CDR3 length: 15 residues. V gave up 2 bases and J gave up 4 bases; unmatched junction bases: 7. Germline loops: CDR1 MGHRA, CDR2 YSYEKL.

The CDR3, as DNA: TGTGCCAGCAGCTTGGGTGGACTAGCGGGAGTGAGGAACGAGCAGTACTTC. Its protein product is CASSLGGLAGVRNEQYF. V is TRBV5-4 and J is TRBJ2-7; 13 bases are shared with TRBD2. Germline values: CDR1 SGHNT, CDR2 YYREEE (reference sequence). The V segment lost 0 bases and the J segment 5 bases; nucleotides outside the gene matches: 8. The CDR3 sequence is 17 residues long.

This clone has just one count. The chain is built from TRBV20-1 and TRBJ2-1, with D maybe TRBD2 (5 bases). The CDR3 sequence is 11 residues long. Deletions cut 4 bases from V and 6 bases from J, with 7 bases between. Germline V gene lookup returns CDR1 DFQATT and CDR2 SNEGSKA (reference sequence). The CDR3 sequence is CSATGFNEQFF. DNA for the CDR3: TGCAGTGCTACGGGATTCAATGAGCAGTTCTTC.

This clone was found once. CDR3 in amino acids: CASSGLPGGTEAFF. As DNA, the CDR3 is TGTGCCAGCAGCGGGTTGCCAGGGGGCACTGAAGCTTTCTTT. The chain links TRBV9 to TRBJ1-1; 7 bases agree with TRBD1. There are 14 residues in the CDR3. Germline CDR1 and CDR2: SGDLS and YYNGEE. V trimming: 3 bases; J trimming: 4 bases; junction bases outside the gene matches: 6.

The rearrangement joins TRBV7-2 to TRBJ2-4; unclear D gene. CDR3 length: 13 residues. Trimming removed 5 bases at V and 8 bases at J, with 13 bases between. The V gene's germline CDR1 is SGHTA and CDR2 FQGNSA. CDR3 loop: CASSLNLLDIQYF. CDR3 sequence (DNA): TGTGCCAGCAGCCTCAATCTCCTAGACATTCAGTACTTC.

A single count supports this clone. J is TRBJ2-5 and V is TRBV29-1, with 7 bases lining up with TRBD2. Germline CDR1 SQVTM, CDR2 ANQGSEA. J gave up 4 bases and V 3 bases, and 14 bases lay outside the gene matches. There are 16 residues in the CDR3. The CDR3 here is CSVEGSTSFFGETQYF. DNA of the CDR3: TGCAGCGTTGAGGGGTCGACTAGCTTTTTTGGAGAGACCCAGTACTTC.

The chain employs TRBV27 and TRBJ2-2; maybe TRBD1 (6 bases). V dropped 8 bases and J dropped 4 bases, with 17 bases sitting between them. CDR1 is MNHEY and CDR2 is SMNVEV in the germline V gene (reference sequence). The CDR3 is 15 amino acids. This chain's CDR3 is CASGSGRGPTGELFF. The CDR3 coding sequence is TGTGCCAGCGGTTCCGGCAGGGGCCCCACCGGGGAGCTGTTTTTT.

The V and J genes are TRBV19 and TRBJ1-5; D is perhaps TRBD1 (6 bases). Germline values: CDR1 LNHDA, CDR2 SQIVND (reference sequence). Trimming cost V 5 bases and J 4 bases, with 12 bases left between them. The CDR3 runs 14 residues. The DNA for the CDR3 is TGTGCCAGTAGTCCCGGACAGACTAATCAGCCCCAGCATTTT. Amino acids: CASSPGQTNQPQHF. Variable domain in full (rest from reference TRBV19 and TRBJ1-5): DGGITQSPKYLFRKEGQNVTLSCEQNLNHDAMYWYRQDPGQGLRLIYYSQIVNDFQKGDIAEGYSVSREKKESFPLTVTSAQKNPTAFYLCASSPGQTNQPQHFGDGTRLSIL.

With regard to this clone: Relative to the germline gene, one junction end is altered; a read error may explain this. For the CDR3, the DNA is TGTGCTAGCAGCTTATCAGGACTTTTAAATGAGCAGTTCTTC. This gives the protein CASSLSGLLNEQFF. The V call is TRBV7-7, the J call TRBJ2-1; D might be TRBD2 (5 bases). The CDR3 length is 14 residues. The germline V gene encodes CDR1 SSHAT and CDR2 FNYEAQ (reference sequence). The full variable domain, rest sourced from reference TRBV7-7 and TRBJ2-1, is GAGVSQSPRYKVTKRGQDVTLRCDPISSHATLYWYQQALGQGPEFLTYFNYEAQPDKSGLPSDRFSAERPEGSISTLTIQRTEQRDSAMYRCASSLSGLLNEQFFGPGTRLTVL.

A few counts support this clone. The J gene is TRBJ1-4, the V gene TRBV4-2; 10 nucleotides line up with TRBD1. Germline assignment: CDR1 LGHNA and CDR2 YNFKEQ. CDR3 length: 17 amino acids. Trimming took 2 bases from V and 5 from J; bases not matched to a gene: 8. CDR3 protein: CASSQQGTGVPNEKLFF. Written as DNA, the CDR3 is TGTGCCAGCAGCCAACAAGGGACAGGGGTTCCGAATGAAAAACTGTTTTTT.

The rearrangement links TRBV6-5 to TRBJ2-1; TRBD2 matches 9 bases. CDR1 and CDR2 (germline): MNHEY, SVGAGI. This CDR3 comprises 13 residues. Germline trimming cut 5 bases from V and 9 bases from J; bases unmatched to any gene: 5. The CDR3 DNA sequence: TGTGCCAGCAGTGCGGGACTAGCACGTGAGCAGTTCTTC. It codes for CASSAGLAREQFF.

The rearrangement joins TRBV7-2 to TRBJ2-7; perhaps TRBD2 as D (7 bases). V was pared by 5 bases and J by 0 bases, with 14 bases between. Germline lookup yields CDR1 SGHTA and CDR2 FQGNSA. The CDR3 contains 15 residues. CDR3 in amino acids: CASSLRGASSYEQYF. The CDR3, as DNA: TGTGCCAGCAGCCTCCGGGGGGCAAGCTCCTACGAGCAGTACTTC.

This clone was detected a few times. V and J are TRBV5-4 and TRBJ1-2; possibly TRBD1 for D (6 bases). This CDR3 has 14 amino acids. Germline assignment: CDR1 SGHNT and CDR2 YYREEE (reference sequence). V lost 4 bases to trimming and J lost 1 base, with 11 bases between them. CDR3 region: CASSQDSNNYGYTF. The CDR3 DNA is TGTGCCAGCAGCCAGGACAGCAATAACTATGGCTACACCTTC.

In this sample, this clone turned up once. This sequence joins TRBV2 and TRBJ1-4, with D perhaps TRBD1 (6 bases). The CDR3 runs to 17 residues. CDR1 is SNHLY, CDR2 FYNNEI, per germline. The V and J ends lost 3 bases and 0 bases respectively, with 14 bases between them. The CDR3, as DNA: TGTGCCAGCAGTGACAGGGGACACCGAGCAACTAATGAAAAACTGTTTTTT. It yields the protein CASSDRGHRATNEKLFF.

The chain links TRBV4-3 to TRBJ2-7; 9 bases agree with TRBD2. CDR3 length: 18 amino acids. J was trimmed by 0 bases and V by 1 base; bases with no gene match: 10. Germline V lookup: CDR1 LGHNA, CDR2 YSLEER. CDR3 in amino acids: CASSQVRDLAGHSYEQYF. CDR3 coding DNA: TGCGCCAGCAGCCAAGTCCGAGATCTAGCGGGACACTCCTACGAGCAGTACTTC.

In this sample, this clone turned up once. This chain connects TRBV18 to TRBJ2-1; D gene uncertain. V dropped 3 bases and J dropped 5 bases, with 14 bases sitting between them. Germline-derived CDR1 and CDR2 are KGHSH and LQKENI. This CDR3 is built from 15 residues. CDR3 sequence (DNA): TGTGCCAGCTCACCCGATAGAGTCCAAAACAATGAGCAGTTCTTC. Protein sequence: CASSPDRVQNNEQFF.

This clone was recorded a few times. The CDR3 DNA reads as TGTGCCAGCAGCGTATCAAGTGTGGGAGGGGTGGGGAATGAGCAGTTCTTC. It is translated as CASSVSSVGGVGNEQFF. J is TRBJ2-1 and V is TRBV9; TRBD2 agrees at 7 bases. The junction had 14 bases not matched to a gene; V was cut back by 1 base and J by 7 bases. From germline, CDR1 is SGDLS and CDR2 YYNGEE. CDR3 length: 17 residues.

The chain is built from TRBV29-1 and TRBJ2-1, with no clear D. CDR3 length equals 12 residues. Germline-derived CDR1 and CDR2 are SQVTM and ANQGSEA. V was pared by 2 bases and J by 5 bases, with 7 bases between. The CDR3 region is CSVESTDNEQFF. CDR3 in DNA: TGCAGCGTTGAAAGCACCGACAATGAGCAGTTCTTC.

CDR3 coding DNA: TGTGCCAGCTCACCCGTACTAGCGGGAGTCGGGAACACCGGGGAGCTGTTTTTT. Translated, it gives CASSPVLAGVGNTGELFF. This chain joins TRBV18 and TRBJ2-2; 11 bases align to TRBD2. Germline trimming cut 3 bases from V and 1 base from J; bases unmatched to any gene: 7. CDR3 length equals 18 residues. CDR1 is KGHSH and CDR2 is LQKENI in the germline V gene.

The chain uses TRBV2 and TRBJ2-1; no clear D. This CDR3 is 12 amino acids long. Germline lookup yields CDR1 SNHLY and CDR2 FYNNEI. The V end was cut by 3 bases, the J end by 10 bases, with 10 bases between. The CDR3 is CASSDPRQEQFF. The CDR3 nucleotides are TGTGCCAGCAGTGACCCCCGTCAGGAGCAGTTCTTC.

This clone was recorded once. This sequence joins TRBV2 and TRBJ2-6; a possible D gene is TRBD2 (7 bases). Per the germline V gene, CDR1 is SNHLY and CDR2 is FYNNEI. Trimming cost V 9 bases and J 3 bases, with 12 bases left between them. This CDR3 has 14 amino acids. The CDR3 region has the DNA TGTGCCAGGAGGGGGGGTTATGGGGCCAACGTCCTGACTTTC. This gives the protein CARRGGYGANVLTF.

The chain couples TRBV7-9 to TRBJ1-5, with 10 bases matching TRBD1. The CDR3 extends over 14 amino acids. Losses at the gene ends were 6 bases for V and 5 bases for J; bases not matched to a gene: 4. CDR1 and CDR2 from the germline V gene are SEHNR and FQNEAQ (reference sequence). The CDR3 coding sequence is TGTGCCAGCAGATCCGGGACAGGGGATCAGCCCCAGCATTTT. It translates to CASRSGTGDQPQHF.

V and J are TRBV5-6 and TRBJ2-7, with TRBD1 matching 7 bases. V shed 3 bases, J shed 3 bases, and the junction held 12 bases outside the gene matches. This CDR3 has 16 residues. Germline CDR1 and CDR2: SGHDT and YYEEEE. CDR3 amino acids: CASSSRGGRARYEQYF. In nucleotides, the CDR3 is TGTGCCAGCAGCTCCCGAGGGGGCAGGGCGCGCTACGAGCAGTACTTC. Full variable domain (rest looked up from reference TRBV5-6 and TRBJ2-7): DAGVTQSPTHLIKTRGQQVTLRCSPKSGHDTVSWYQQALGQGPQFIFQYYEEEERQRGNFPDRFSGHQFPNYSSELNVNALLLGDSALYLCASSSRGGRARYEQYFGPGTRLTVT.

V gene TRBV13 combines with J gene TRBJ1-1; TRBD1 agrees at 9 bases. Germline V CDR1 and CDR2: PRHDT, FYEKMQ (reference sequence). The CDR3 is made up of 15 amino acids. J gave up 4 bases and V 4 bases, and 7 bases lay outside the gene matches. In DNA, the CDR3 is TGTGCCAGCAGCTCTAACGGACAGGGGTTCACTGAAGCTTTCTTT. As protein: CASSSNGQGFTEAFF.

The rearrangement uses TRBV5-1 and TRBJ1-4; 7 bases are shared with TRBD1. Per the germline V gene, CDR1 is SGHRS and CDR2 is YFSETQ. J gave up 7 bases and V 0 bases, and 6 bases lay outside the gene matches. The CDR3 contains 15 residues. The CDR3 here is CASSLVGAGGEKLFF. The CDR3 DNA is TGCGCCAGCAGCTTGGTCGGTGCAGGGGGTGAAAAACTGTTTTTT.

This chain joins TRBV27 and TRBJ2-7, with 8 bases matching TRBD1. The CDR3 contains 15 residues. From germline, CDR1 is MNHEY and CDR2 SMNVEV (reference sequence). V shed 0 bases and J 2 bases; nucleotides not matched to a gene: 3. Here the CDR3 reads CASSLSGQGPYEQYF. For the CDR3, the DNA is TGTGCCAGCAGTTTATCCGGACAGGGACCCTACGAGCAGTACTTC.

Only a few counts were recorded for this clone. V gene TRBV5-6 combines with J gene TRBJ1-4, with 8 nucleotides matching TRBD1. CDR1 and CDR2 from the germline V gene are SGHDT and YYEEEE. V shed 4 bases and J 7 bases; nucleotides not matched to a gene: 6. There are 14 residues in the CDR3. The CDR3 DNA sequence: TGTGCCAGCAGCCCCAGGGGGCGCGGTGAAAAACTGTTTTTT. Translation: CASSPRGRGEKLFF.

The CDR3 coding sequence is TGTGCCAGCAGTTTATGGGGCAGAGACTCCTACGAGCAGTACTTC. Protein: CASSLWGRDSYEQYF. The V gene is TRBV28, the J gene TRBJ2-7; no firm D call. Trimming removed 0 bases at V and 0 bases at J, with 9 bases between. CDR1 MDHEN and CDR2 SYDVKM come from the germline V gene. This CDR3 is 15 amino acids long. The whole variable domain, filled in from reference TRBV28 and TRBJ2-7, reads DVKVTQSSRYLVKRTGEKVFLECVQDMDHENMFWYRQDPGLGLRLIYFSYDVKMKEKGDIPEGYSVSREKKERFSLILESASTNQTSMYLCASSLWGRDSYEQYFGPGTRLTVT.

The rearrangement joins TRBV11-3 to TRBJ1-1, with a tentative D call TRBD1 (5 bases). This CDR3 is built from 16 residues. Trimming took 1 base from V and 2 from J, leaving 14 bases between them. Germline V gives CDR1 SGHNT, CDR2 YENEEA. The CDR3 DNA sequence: TGTGCCAGCAGCTTAGGTGGTGGCAGGGATAACACTGAAGCTTTCTTT. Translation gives CASSLGGGRDNTEAFF.